A single T cell receptor (beta chain) is shown here with its context. The V and J ends lost 6 bases and 2 bases, in that order; junction bases with no gene match: 8. The germline V gene has CDR1 MNHNS and CDR2 SASEGT. The CDR3 is 15 residues long. The data originate from a study of shared clonotypes between healthy human individuals. Splitting the CD4+ cells yielded a CD45RA+ naive subset and a CD45RA-negative memory subset. Sequencing was performed with immunoSEQ multiplex PCR; in TCRdb, only in-frame clones are kept and a portion is missing. The sample has 2 million to 2.5 million clones, 85% to 95% seen once.

J is TRBJ2-7 and V is TRBV6-1; 9 positions match TRBD1. The receptor's source is a man aged 18 to 30 in good health. Some clones in this sample may be carry-over from other donors' samples. Sequences were obtained from naive CD4+ T cells from PBMCs. Subset specified: CD45RA+ positively selected. The CDR3 DNA is TGTGCCAGCAGGGGACAGGGCGGATTACCCTACGAGCAGTACTTC. Amino acid sequence: CASRGQGGLPYEQYF.